This T cell receptor (beta chain) was recorded in a study of memory CD4+ T cells and cytomegalovirus serostatus. The germline gives CDR1 SEHNR, CDR2 FQNEAQ (reference sequence). This CDR3 contains 13 residues. Trimming took 2 bases from V and 7 from J, leaving 11 bases between them. Measured with immunoSEQ multiplex PCR; TCRdb has only the in-frame clones, and not every one. The table includes approximately 51,000 clones, about 70% detected once. The sort gate was single viable CD3+CD4+CD8-CD45RO+ cells for memory CD4+ T cells. The sequence came from an adult in good health and CMV-seropositive. Sequencing input: memory CD4+ T cells from blood. The genes are TRBV7-9 and TRBJ1-2, with D unresolved. CDR3: CASSLLRVAGYTF. The CDR3 DNA reads TGTGCCAGCAGCTTATTAAGGGTCGCTGGCTACACCTTC.